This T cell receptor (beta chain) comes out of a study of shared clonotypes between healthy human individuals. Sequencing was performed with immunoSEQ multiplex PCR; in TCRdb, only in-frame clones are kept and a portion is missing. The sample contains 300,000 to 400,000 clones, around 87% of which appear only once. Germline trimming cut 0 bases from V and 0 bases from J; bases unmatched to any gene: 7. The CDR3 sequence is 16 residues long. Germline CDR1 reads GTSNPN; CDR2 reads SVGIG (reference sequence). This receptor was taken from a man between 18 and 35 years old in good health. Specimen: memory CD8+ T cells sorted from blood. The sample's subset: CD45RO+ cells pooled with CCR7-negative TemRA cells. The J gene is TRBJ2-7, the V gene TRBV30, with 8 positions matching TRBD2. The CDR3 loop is CAWSVRTSGASYEQYF. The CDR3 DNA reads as TGTGCCTGGAGTGTACGAACTAGCGGCGCCTCCTACGAGCAGTACTTC. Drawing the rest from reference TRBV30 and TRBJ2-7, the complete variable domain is SQTIHQWPATLVQPVGSPLSLECTVEGTSNPNLYWYRQAAGRGLQLLFYSVGIGQISSEVPQNLSASRPQDRQFILSSKKLLLSDSGFYLCAWSVRTSGASYEQYFGPGTRLTVT.